This TCR beta chain was retrieved from a study of blood T cell repertoires in COVID-19. Germline V gene lookup returns CDR1 SEHNR and CDR2 FQNEAQ (reference sequence). This CDR3 is 13 amino acids long. The J segment lost 2 bases and the V segment lost 9 bases, leaving 4 bases of the junction unmatched. The data were produced by immunoSEQ multiplex PCR, yet TCRdb's version contains in-frame clones alone and is incomplete. Of 60,000 to 90,000 clones in the sample, about 74% were seen once. This clone appeared a single time. Sequencing was carried out using peripheral blood. The J gene is TRBJ1-3, the V gene TRBV7-9; 7 nucleotides agree with TRBD1. The sequence was obtained from a human donor with acute or convalescent COVID-19. The donor label of this sample is uncertain. CDR3 sequence: CASLQGAGNTIYF. DNA for the CDR3: TGTGCCAGTCTCCAGGGGGCTGGAAACACCATATATTTT. Full variable domain (missing parts from reference TRBV7-9 and TRBJ1-3): DTGVSQNPRHKITKRGQNVTFRCDPISEHNRLYWYRQTLGQGPEFLTYFQNEAQLEKSRLLSDRFSAERPKGSFSTLEIQRTEQGDSAMYLCASLQGAGNTIYFGEGSWLTVV.